This passage covers 30 T cell receptor beta chains from one sample sequenced in a study of T-cell reconstitution after alpha-beta-depleted transplantation in children. Library preparation (for TCRbeta) was performed with unique molecular identifiers. TCRdb recomputed calls from the PCR reads with MiXCR, one row per CDR3 protein. The sample lists some 200,000 distinct CDR3 sequences, just over 14% occurring once. The sequenced sample was PBMCs from the stem cell graft donor, obtained from the stem cell graft. These receptors were obtained from a human donor who donated a stem cell graft to a child with acute lymphoblastic leukemia.

This clonotype was observed many times. This chain links TRBV29-1 with TRBJ2-2; D is unclear. V lost 4 bases, J lost 5 bases, and 5 bases lay in between. Germline-derived CDR1 and CDR2 are SQVTM and ANQGSEA. This CDR3 has 11 residues. CDR3 sequence: CSVGGTGELFF. DNA of the CDR3: TGCAGCGTTGGGGGAACCGGGGAGCTGTTTTTT.

In its sample, this clonotype was seen many times. J is TRBJ2-7 and V is TRBV27; D remains ambiguous. V lost 8 bases and J 5 bases, leaving 22 bases between the germline ends. The germline V gene has CDR1 MNHEY and CDR2 SMNVEV (reference sequence). The CDR3 spans 15 residues. The CDR3 coding sequence is TGTGCCAGCGGACGTCTTATTGGTGAAGCCCACGAGCAGTACTTC. This translates into CASGRLIGEAHEQYF.

The table lists this clonotype with many counts. This rearrangement joins TRBV12-3 or TRBV12-4 to TRBJ1-1; no clear D. The CDR3 totals 15 residues. Trimming pared 0 bases from V and 2 bases from J, leaving 10 bases between. The CDR3 DNA is TGTGCCAGCAGTTTAGCTCCGACTGCTAACACTGAAGCTTTCTTT. Its protein is CASSLAPTANTEAFF.

The chain employs TRBV20-1 and TRBJ2-7; D is possibly TRBD2 (5 bases). Trimming removed 3 bases from V and 3 bases from J, with 15 bases in between. This CDR3 contains 14 residues. Germline loops: CDR1 DFQATT, CDR2 SNEGSKA (reference sequence). The chain's CDR3 is CSARSHTGGYEQYF. The CDR3 DNA reads TGCAGTGCTAGGTCTCATACCGGAGGCTACGAGCAGTACTTC.

In its sample, this clonotype was seen many times. This chain joins TRBV12-3 or TRBV12-4 and TRBJ2-3; 13 bases align to TRBD2. Losses at the gene ends were 5 bases for V and 6 bases for J; bases not matched to a gene: 5. CDR3 length equals 15 residues. CDR3 loop: CASSPGLAGMDTQYF. In nucleotides, the CDR3 is TGTGCCAGCAGTCCGGGACTAGCGGGGATGGATACGCAGTATTTT.

There are many counts of this clonotype. The chain joins TRBV5-1 to TRBJ2-1; a weak D match, TRBD2 (5 bases). The CDR3 has 15 amino acids. Deletions cut 0 bases from V and 8 bases from J, with 15 bases between. The germline gives CDR1 SGHRS, CDR2 YFSETQ. The CDR3 is CASSLGANPGDEQFF. The DNA of the CDR3 is TGCGCCAGCAGCTTGGGGGCTAATCCCGGGGATGAGCAGTTCTTC.

In this sample, this clonotype turned up a few times. V usage is TRBV27 and J usage is TRBJ2-2; TRBD1 matches 9 bases. The CDR3 consists of 16 residues. With V trimmed by 2 bases and J by 6 bases, 7 bases remained unmatched. Germline CDR1 reads MNHEY; CDR2 reads SMNVEV (reference sequence). The CDR3 DNA reads as TGTGCCAGCAGTTTACGGAGACAGGGGGGGTCCGGGGAGCTGTTTTTT. Residues: CASSLRRQGGSGELFF.

This clonotype was detected only a few times. V gene TRBV12-3 or TRBV12-4 combines with J gene TRBJ2-7, with 12 bases lining up with TRBD2. Unmatched junction bases numbered 5, after V lost 5 bases and J lost 3 bases. The CDR3 is 15 amino acids. CDR3 bases: TGTGCCAGCAGTCGACTAGCGGGAGTTTACTACGAGCAGTACTTC. Residues: CASSRLAGVYYEQYF.

This clonotype was seen a handful of times. The rearrangement uses TRBV30 and TRBJ1-3; D remains ambiguous. From germline, CDR1 is GTSNPN and CDR2 SVGIG (reference sequence). The CDR3 contains 15 residues. Deletions cut 0 bases from V and 0 bases from J, with 9 bases between. CDR3 nucleotide sequence: TGTGCCTGGAGTGTCCCCAGGTACTCTGGAAACACCATATATTTT. The encoded protein is CAWSVPRYSGNTIYF.

The table lists this clonotype with a few counts. The chain has TRBV29-1 and TRBJ1-4; D possibly corresponds to TRBD1 (5 bases). The CDR3 has 13 residues. Germline lookup yields CDR1 SQVTM and CDR2 ANQGSEA. Trimming cost V 5 bases and J 8 bases, with 15 bases left between them. The CDR3 loop is CSVSEGPREKLFF. In DNA form, the CDR3 reads TGCAGCGTTTCTGAGGGACCAAGGGAAAAACTGTTTTTT.

V usage is TRBV11-2 and J usage is TRBJ2-1, with 9 bases fitting TRBD2. Looked up from germline, CDR1 is SGHAT and CDR2 is FQNNGV. V lost 4 bases, J lost 6 bases, and 10 bases stayed unmatched. The CDR3 spans 16 residues. The CDR3 DNA reads TGTGCCAGCAGCTCCCTCTCAGCGGGAGGACCCAATGAGCAGTTCTTC. Encoded protein: CASSSLSAGGPNEQFF.

There are many counts of this clonotype. The chain carries TRBV10-3 and TRBJ2-5; 7 bases fit TRBD2. The J segment lost 2 bases and the V segment lost 2 bases, leaving 2 bases of the junction unmatched. The germline CDR1 and CDR2 sequences are ENHRY and SYGVKD. The CDR3 spans 14 residues. CDR3 loop: CAISEERGQETQYF. The CDR3 DNA reads as TGTGCCATCAGTGAGGAGCGGGGACAAGAGACCCAGTACTTC.

The table lists this clonotype with many counts. The chain couples TRBV2 to TRBJ2-4, with 11 positions matching TRBD2. J was trimmed by 6 bases and V by 8 bases; bases with no gene match: 6. This CDR3 contains 14 residues. CDR1 is SNHLY and CDR2 is FYNNEI in the germline V gene. This chain's CDR3 is CASAGTSGINIQYF. The CDR3 nucleotides are TGTGCCAGCGCTGGGACTAGCGGAATAAACATTCAGTACTTC.

There are many counts of this clonotype. The chain joins TRBV10-3 to TRBJ1-5; 7 bases map to TRBD1. The trim removed 6 bases at V and 5 bases at J, leaving 7 bases unmatched. The CDR3 is 14 residues long. CDR1 and CDR2 from the germline V gene are ENHRY and SYGVKD. The CDR3 protein is CAIRGTVGDQPQHF. As DNA, the CDR3 is TGTGCCATCAGGGGGACAGTAGGGGATCAGCCCCAGCATTTT.

This chain joins TRBV7-6 and TRBJ2-7; 10 nucleotides match TRBD2. V was pared by 5 bases and J by 4 bases, with 11 bases of the junction left unmatched. Germline assignment: CDR1 SGHVS and CDR2 FNYEAQ. The CDR3 has 16 residues. CDR3 in amino acids: CASSTHKREGLYEQYF. DNA of the CDR3: TGTGCCAGCAGCACACACAAGCGGGAGGGCCTGTACGAGCAGTACTTC.

There are many counts of this clonotype. The chain couples TRBV10-2 to TRBJ2-5, with 16 bases lining up with TRBD2. This CDR3 has 19 amino acids. V gave up 6 bases and J gave up 0 bases; unmatched junction bases: 10. Per the germline V gene, CDR1 is WSHSY and CDR2 is SAAADI. The CDR3 DNA sequence: TGCGCCAGCAGCGCGGCCGGGACTAGCGGGAGGGGGTACCAAGAGACCCAGTACTTC. Translation: CASSAAGTSGRGYQETQYF.

The CDR3 DNA sequence: TGCAGTGCTAGGGGACTAGCGACACGTAGCCTCTACGAGCAGTACTTC. Protein product: CSARGLATRSLYEQYF. The rearrangement uses TRBV20-1 and TRBJ2-7; TRBD2 aligns across 10 bases. The CDR3 is made up of 16 amino acids. The germline gives CDR1 DFQATT, CDR2 SNEGSKA (reference sequence). V lost 3 bases to trimming and J lost 3 bases; unmatched junction nucleotides: 11.

This clonotype was detected ten times or more. This chain uses TRBV5-1 with TRBJ2-1; 7 bases are a match to TRBD2. Germline V lookup: CDR1 SGHRS, CDR2 YFSETQ. The CDR3 is 15 amino acids. V lost 1 base, J lost 13 bases, and 14 bases stayed unmatched. For the CDR3, the DNA is TGCGCCAGCAGCTTGTCGGGGAGCGGGGTATGGTTTCAGTTCTTC. Its translation is CASSLSGSGVWFQFF.

Many counts were recorded for this clonotype. This rearrangement joins TRBV5-1 to TRBJ2-3, with TRBD1 matching over 7 bases. The germline CDR1 and CDR2 sequences are SGHRS and YFSETQ. V lost 2 bases, J lost 2 bases, and 5 bases stayed unmatched. This CDR3 comprises 15 residues. DNA of the CDR3: TGCGCCAGCAGCTTCCAAGGGGGCAACACAGATACGCAGTATTTT. Translation gives CASSFQGGNTDTQYF.

This clonotype was detected many times. The chain couples TRBV12-3 or TRBV12-4 to TRBJ2-2; 7 bases are shared with TRBD1. The CDR3 sequence is 16 residues long. The V and J ends lost 5 bases and 3 bases, in that order; junction bases with no gene match: 9. CDR3 bases: TGTGCCAGCAGTCCCGCCCCGGACAGGTACACCGGGGAGCTGTTTTTT. It yields the protein CASSPAPDRYTGELFF.

This clonotype was picked up one time. A read error may be the cause here, since a much bigger clone is one base away. The chain uses TRBV10-2 and TRBJ2-7; D is uncertain. CDR3 length: 16 amino acids. Per the germline V gene, CDR1 is WSHSY and CDR2 is SAAADI. The CDR3 DNA reads TGCGCCAGCAGTGAGTCGGACGTTTCTTTCTCCTACGAGCACTACTTC. It yields the protein CASSESDVSFSYEHYF.

This clonotype occurred many times. V and J are TRBV20-1 and TRBJ1-6; 7 bases agree with TRBD1. CDR1 DFQATT and CDR2 SNEGSKA come from the germline V gene (reference sequence). V dropped 0 bases and J dropped 8; count of bases not matched to a gene: 13. The CDR3 runs 17 residues. The CDR3 loop reads CSAREGATGYADSPLHF. The CDR3 DNA sequence: TGCAGTGCTAGAGAGGGAGCGACAGGGTATGCGGATTCACCCCTCCACTTT.

In its sample, this clonotype was seen many times. This rearrangement joins TRBV5-1 to TRBJ2-3; D is possibly TRBD2 (6 bases). V lost 0 bases to trimming and J lost 0 bases, with 11 bases between them. The CDR3 length is 16 residues. The germline V gene encodes CDR1 SGHRS and CDR2 YFSETQ. In nucleotides, the CDR3 is TGCGCCAGCAGCTTGGACGGGAGCCCTAGCACAGATACGCAGTATTTT. Protein product: CASSLDGSPSTDTQYF.

The chain joins TRBV4-1 to TRBJ1-3; maybe TRBD1 (6 bases). The V end lost 4 bases, the J end lost 2 bases, and 18 bases lay between the germline ends. The length of the CDR3 is 17 residues. The germline gives CDR1 MGHRA, CDR2 YSYEKL. This CDR3 is CASSLSRGPGTGNTIYF. CDR3 bases: TGCGCCAGCAGCCTTAGTCGGGGGCCGGGGACTGGAAACACCATATATTTT.

This clonotype was counted ten times or more. This chain uses TRBV10-3 with TRBJ2-5; 8 nucleotides align to TRBD2. The J segment lost 1 base and the V segment lost 4 bases, leaving 5 bases of the junction unmatched. Per the germline V gene, CDR1 is ENHRY and CDR2 is SYGVKD. CDR3 length equals 15 residues. The CDR3, as DNA: TGTGCCATCAGTGCCAATAGCGGGACCCAAGAGACCCAGTACTTC. Amino acids: CAISANSGTQETQYF.

This clonotype was seen a handful of times. The chain recombines TRBV27 with TRBJ2-7; 12 positions agree with TRBD2. This CDR3 is 15 amino acids long. Looked up from germline, CDR1 is MNHEY and CDR2 is SMNVEV (reference sequence). V shed 5 bases and J 2 bases; nucleotides not matched to a gene: 4. The CDR3 sequence: CASSGGLAGTYEQYF. CDR3 in DNA: TGTGCCAGCAGTGGTGGACTAGCGGGGACCTACGAGCAGTACTTC.

The chain has TRBV12-3 or TRBV12-4 and TRBJ1-6; 8 bases fit TRBD1. The CDR3 is 16 amino acids. V lost 5 bases, J lost 9 bases, and 12 bases stayed unmatched. CDR3 DNA sequence: TGTGCCAGCAGTAGAACTTGGACAGGGAGTGGTTCACCCCTCCACTTT. Its translation: CASSRTWTGSGSPLHF.

Ten or more counts support this clonotype. The rearrangement joins TRBV20-1 to TRBJ2-3; 10 positions match TRBD2. The germline gives CDR1 DFQATT, CDR2 SNEGSKA (reference sequence). Germline trimming cut 6 bases from V and 5 bases from J; bases unmatched to any gene: 11. This CDR3 has 15 residues. As DNA, the CDR3 is TGCAGTGCGAGACCTAGCGGGAGCAGGAAAGATACGCAGTATTTT. It encodes CSARPSGSRKDTQYF.

This clonotype came up many times. The V and J genes are TRBV5-1 and TRBJ2-7; D unresolved. V dropped 0 bases and J dropped 0 bases, with 7 bases sitting between them. This CDR3 has 14 amino acids. CDR1 SGHRS and CDR2 YFSETQ come from the germline V gene. The CDR3 reads CASSLDRPSYEQYF. The CDR3 DNA reads TGCGCCAGCAGCTTGGACAGACCCTCCTACGAGCAGTACTTC.

This clonotype appeared many times. The chain carries TRBV5-1 and TRBJ1-6; 9 bases map to TRBD1. Germline CDR1 SGHRS, CDR2 YFSETQ. Trimming took 4 bases from V and 13 from J; bases not matched to a gene: 9. The CDR3 covers 14 residues. CDR3 sequence: CASSADRGNTPLHF. In nucleotides, the CDR3 is TGCGCCAGCAGCGCGGACAGGGGCAATACCCCCCTCCACTTT.